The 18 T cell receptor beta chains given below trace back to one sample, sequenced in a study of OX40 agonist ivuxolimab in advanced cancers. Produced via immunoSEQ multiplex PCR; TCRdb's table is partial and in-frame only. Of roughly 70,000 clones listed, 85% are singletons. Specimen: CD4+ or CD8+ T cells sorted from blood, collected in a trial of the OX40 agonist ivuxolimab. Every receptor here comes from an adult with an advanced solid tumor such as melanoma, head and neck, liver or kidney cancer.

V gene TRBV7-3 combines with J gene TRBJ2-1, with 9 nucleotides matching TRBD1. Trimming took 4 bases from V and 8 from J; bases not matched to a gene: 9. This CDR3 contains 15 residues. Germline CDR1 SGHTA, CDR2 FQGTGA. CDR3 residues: CASSSFGTGLYEQFF. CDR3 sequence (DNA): TGTGCCAGCAGCTCCTTCGGGACAGGGTTGTATGAGCAGTTCTTC. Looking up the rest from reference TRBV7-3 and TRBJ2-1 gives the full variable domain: GAGVSQTPSNKVTEKGKYVELRCDPISGHTALYWYRQSLGQGPEFLIYFQGTGAADDSGLPNDRFFAVRPEGSVSTLKIQRTERGDSAVYLCASSSFGTGLYEQFFGPGTRLTVL.

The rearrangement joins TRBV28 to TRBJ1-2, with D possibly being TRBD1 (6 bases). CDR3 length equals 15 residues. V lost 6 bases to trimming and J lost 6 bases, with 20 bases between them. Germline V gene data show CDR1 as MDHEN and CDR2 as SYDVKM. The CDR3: CASRTSGTRAHGYTF. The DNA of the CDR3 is TGTGCCAGCAGAACTTCCGGGACACGCGCGCATGGCTACACCTTC.

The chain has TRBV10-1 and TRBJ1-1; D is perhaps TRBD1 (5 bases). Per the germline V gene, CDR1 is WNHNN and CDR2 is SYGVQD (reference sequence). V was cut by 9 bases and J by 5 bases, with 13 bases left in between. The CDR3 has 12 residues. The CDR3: CARVGVRTEAFF. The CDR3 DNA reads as TGCGCCAGAGTGGGGGTGCGGACTGAAGCTTTCTTT.

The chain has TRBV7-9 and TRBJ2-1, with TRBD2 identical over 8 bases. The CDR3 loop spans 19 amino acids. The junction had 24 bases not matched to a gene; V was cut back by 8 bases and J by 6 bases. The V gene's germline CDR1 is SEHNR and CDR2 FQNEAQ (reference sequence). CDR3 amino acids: CASPVGRGGGGKRVNEQFF. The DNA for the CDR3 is TGTGCCAGCCCCGTTGGACGGGGGGGAGGAGGGAAAAGAGTCAATGAGCAGTTCTTC.

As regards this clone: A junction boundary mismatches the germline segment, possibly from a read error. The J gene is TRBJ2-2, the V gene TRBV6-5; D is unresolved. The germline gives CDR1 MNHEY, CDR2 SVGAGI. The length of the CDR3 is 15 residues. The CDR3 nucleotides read TGTGCCAGCAGCTACTCTTCCACTCGGACCGGGGAGCTGTTTTTT. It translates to CASSYSSTRTGELFF.

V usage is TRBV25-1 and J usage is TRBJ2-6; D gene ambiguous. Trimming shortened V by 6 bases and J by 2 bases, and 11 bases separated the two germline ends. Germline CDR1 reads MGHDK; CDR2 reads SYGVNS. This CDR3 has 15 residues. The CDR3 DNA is TGTGCCAGCAGGAGAGAGCTTGCTGGGGCCAACGTCCTGACTTTC. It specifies CASRRELAGANVLTF.

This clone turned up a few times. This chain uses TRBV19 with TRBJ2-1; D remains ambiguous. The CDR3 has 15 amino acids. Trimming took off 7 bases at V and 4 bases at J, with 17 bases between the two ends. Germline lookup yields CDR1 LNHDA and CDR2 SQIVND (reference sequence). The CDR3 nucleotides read TGTGCCAGTACCATCTCCCGGGTGGGTTACAATGAGCAGTTCTTC. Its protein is CASTISRVGYNEQFF.

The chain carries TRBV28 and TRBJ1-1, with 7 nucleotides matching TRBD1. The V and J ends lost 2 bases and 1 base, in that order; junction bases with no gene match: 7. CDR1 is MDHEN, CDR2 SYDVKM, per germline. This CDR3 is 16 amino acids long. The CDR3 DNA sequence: TGTGCCAGCAGTTTAAGGGGACAGACAAGGAACACTGAAGCTTTCTTT. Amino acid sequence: CASSLRGQTRNTEAFF.

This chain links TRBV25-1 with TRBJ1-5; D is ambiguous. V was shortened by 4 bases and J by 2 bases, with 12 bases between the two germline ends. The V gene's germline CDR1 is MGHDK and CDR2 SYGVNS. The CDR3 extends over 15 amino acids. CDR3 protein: CASSGPGYGNQPQHF. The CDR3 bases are TGTGCCAGCAGTGGACCCGGGTATGGCAATCAGCCCCAGCATTTT.

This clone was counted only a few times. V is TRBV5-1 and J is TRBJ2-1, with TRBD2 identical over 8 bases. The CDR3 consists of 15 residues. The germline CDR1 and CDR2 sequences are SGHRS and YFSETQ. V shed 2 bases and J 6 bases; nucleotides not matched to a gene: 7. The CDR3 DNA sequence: TGCGCCAGCAGCTTTAGCCTAGCGGGTGTCAATGAGCAGTTCTTC. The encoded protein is CASSFSLAGVNEQFF.

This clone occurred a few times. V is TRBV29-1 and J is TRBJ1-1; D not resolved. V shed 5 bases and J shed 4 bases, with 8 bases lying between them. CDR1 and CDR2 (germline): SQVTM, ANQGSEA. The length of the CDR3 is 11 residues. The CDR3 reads CSVFQGTEAFF. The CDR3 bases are TGCAGCGTTTTCCAAGGCACTGAAGCTTTCTTT.

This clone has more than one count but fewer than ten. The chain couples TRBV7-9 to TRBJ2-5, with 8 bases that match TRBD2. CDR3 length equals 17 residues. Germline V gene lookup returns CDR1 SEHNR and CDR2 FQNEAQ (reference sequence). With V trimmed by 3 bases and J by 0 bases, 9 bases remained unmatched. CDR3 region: CASSLSGSQWYQETQYF. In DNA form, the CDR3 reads TGTGCCAGCAGCTTGAGCGGGAGCCAATGGTACCAAGAGACCCAGTACTTC.

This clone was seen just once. The CDR3, as DNA: TGCGCCAGCAGCCAAGATGGCCCCTCCCGGTTCTTC. Its translation is CASSQDGPSRFF. The genes are TRBV4-1 and TRBJ2-1, with D hard to call. Germline-derived CDR1 and CDR2 are MGHRA and YSYEKL. CDR3 length: 12 amino acids. V was trimmed by 0 bases and J by 15 bases, leaving 12 bases between them.

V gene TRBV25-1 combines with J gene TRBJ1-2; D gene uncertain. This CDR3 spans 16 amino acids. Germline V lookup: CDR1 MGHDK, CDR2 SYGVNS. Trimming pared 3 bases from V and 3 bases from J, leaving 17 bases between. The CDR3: CASSDLRHSEDYGYTF. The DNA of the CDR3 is TGTGCCAGCAGTGATTTGCGACACTCAGAGGACTATGGCTACACCTTC.

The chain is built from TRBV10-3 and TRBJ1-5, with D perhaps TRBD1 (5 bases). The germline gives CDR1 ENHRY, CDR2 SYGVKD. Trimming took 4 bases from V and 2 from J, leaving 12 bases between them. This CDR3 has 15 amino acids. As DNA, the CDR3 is TGTGCCATCAGTGCTGGCAGGGAAGGCAATCAGCCCCAGCATTTT. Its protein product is CAISAGREGNQPQHF.

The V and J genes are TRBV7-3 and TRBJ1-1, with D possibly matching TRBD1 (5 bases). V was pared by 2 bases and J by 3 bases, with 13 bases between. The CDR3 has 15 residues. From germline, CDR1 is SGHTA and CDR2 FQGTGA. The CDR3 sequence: CASSLVGGTDTEAFF. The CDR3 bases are TGTGCCAGCAGCTTAGTTGGGGGTACAGACACTGAAGCTTTCTTT.

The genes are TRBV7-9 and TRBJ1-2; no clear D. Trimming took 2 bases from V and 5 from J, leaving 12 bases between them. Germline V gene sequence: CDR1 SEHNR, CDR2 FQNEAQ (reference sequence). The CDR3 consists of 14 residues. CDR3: CASSLPAGVYGYTF. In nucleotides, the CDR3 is TGTGCCAGCAGCTTACCAGCAGGCGTGTATGGCTACACCTTC.

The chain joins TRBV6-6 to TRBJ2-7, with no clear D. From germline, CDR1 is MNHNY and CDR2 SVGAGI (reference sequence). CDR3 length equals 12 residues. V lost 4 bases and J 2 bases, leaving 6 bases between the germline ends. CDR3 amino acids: CASSSTPYEQYF. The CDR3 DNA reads TGTGCCAGCAGTTCGACTCCCTACGAGCAGTACTTC.